This T cell receptor beta chain is drawn from a study of blood T cell repertoires in COVID-19. About the research overall: PBMCs, B-cell-depleted T cells, or T cells provided the cDNA or gDNA that made up the material.

The CDR3 is 15 residues long. Losses at the gene ends were 7 bases for V and 7 bases for J; bases not matched to a gene: 11. The germline V gene encodes CDR1 GTSNPN and CDR2 SVGIG (reference sequence). In the original analysis: The authors estimated nucleated cell counts from reference gene primer amplification. Clones were sequenced by immunoSEQ multiplex PCR, and TCRdb holds only the in-frame ones, with some missing. V and J calls and clone size follow that table, whereas D and trimming were derived from the DNA. The sample yields 15,000 to 20,000 clones, over 65% seen once. V usage is TRBV30 and J usage is TRBJ2-2, with 11 bases that match TRBD2. Sequencing was performed on peripheral blood. This clonotype was sampled from a man between 60 and 75 years old with active or convalescent COVID-19. The CDR3 sequence is CASFTSGRSGGELFF. CDR3 bases: TGTGCCTCCTTTACTAGCGGGAGATCGGGCGGGGAGCTGTTTTTT.